The present T cell receptor beta chain was sequenced within a study of OX40 agonist ivuxolimab in advanced cancers. Study details: Partial responses were seen in three patients, one with hepatocellular carcinoma and two with cutaneous melanoma.

The data were produced by immunoSEQ multiplex PCR, yet TCRdb's version contains in-frame clones alone and is incomplete. The repertoire holds 60,000 to 75,000 clones, with roughly 80% as singletons. General study points: Clones of CD4+ and CD8+ blood T cells grew by week 6 at doses of 0.1 to 3.0 mg/kg. No determination was made of the antigen specificity of the expanded peripheral T cells. Several nonresponders also turned out to have low normalized T-cell clonal expansion.

V was pared by 3 bases and J by 4 bases, with 5 bases of the junction left unmatched. The germline V gene encodes CDR1 SGHAT and CDR2 FQNNGV. This CDR3 comprises 16 residues. Concerning this clone itself: The antigen is not known.

The receptor comes from an adult with an advanced solid tumor such as melanoma, head and neck, liver or kidney cancer. The V and J genes are TRBV11-2 and TRBJ2-1, with 11 bases that match TRBD2. Sequencing was performed on CD4+ or CD8+ T cells sorted from blood, taken in a trial of the OX40 agonist ivuxolimab. The CDR3 DNA reads TGTGCCAGCAGCTTCCCCCTAGCGGGGGGTTACAATGAGCAGTTCTTC. As protein: CASSFPLAGGYNEQFF.